One and the same sample provided the 17 T cell receptor beta chains below, sequenced in a study of T cells in Graves' hyperthyroidism and ophthalmopathy. TCR beta CDR3 regions were amplified from RNA transcripts. The HTBI primer set served for first-round RT-PCR of the TCR CDR3. TCRdb re-called the multiplex PCR reads through MiXCR, storing one row per CDR3 protein. The sample holds about 400,000 distinct CDR3 sequences; about 15% are singletons and the top ten take approximately 30%. The material sequenced was blood. These receptors originate from a woman aged 25 to 39 with Graves' hyperthyroidism.

The rearrangement joins TRBV14 to TRBJ2-2; D gene unclear. This CDR3 has 14 amino acids. V lost 4 bases and J 5 bases, leaving 11 bases between the germline ends. Germline V gene data show CDR1 as SGHDN and CDR2 as FVKESK. This CDR3 is CASSPHMITGELFF. The CDR3 DNA reads TGTGCCAGCAGCCCCCATATGATTACCGGGGAGCTGTTTTTT.

J is TRBJ2-7 and V is TRBV6-6, with a weak D call TRBD1 (5 bases). V was cut by 2 bases and J by 7 bases, with 6 bases left in between. The CDR3 totals 11 residues. CDR1 is MNHNY and CDR2 is SVGAGI in the germline V gene (reference sequence). The CDR3 sequence: CASSYTGEQYF. The CDR3 nucleotides read TGTGCCAGCAGTTACACAGGAGAGCAGTACTTC.

This clonotype was counted ten times or more. This chain links TRBV3-1 with TRBJ1-5; D is perhaps TRBD1 (5 bases). V was shortened by 5 bases and J by 3 bases, with 11 bases between the two germline ends. The CDR3 length is 14 residues. Germline values: CDR1 LGHDT, CDR2 YNNKEL (reference sequence). CDR3 DNA sequence: TGTGCCAGCAGCTTCGGGACTGACAATCAGCCCCAGCATTTT. This encodes CASSFGTDNQPQHF.

This clonotype was observed many times. This chain connects TRBV12-3 or TRBV12-4 to TRBJ1-5; 7 nucleotides align to TRBD1. V was clipped by 6 bases and J by 4 bases; unmatched bases: 6. CDR3 length equals 14 residues. The CDR3 sequence is CASSAGTANQPQHF. CDR3 nucleotides: TGTGCCAGCAGCGCCGGGACAGCTAATCAGCCCCAGCATTTT.

This clonotype was detected many times. The chain carries TRBV20-1 and TRBJ2-7; 7 nucleotides agree with TRBD2. Germline V CDR1 and CDR2: DFQATT, SNEGSKA (reference sequence). The CDR3 consists of 15 residues. Losses at the gene ends were 1 base for V and 0 bases for J; bases not matched to a gene: 6. The CDR3 is CSARVGGTISYEQYF. For the CDR3, the DNA is TGCAGTGCTAGAGTCGGGGGGACTATCTCCTACGAGCAGTACTTC.

This rearrangement joins TRBV5-1 to TRBJ2-1; a possible D gene is TRBD2 (6 bases). V was trimmed by 0 bases and J by 8 bases, leaving 12 bases between them. Germline V gene sequence: CDR1 SGHRS, CDR2 YFSETQ. This CDR3 spans 14 amino acids. The CDR3 sequence: CASSLVSREDEQFF. The CDR3 nucleotides read TGCGCCAGCAGCTTGGTTTCCAGGGAGGATGAGCAGTTCTTC.

This clonotype has a count of ten or more. The CDR3 nucleotides read TGTGCCAGCATCACGGTGGGCCAGGGGGCGTACACTGAAGCTTTCTTT. This gives the protein CASITVGQGAYTEAFF. V and J are TRBV6-2 or TRBV6-3 and TRBJ1-1; 8 nucleotides match TRBD1. The CDR3 runs 16 residues. V lost 7 bases to trimming and J lost 3 bases; unmatched junction nucleotides: 13. Germline V gives CDR1 MNHEY, CDR2 SVGEGT.

This clonotype was counted at least ten times. The V gene is TRBV28, the J gene TRBJ1-2; no firm D call. The CDR3 runs 11 residues. The germline gives CDR1 MDHEN, CDR2 SYDVKM. V was trimmed by 7 bases and J by 3 bases, leaving 6 bases between them. In DNA form, the CDR3 reads TGTGCCAGCACCGCCTACTATGGCTACACCTTC. Translated, it gives CASTAYYGYTF.

This clonotype was seen a few times. V gene TRBV5-5 combines with J gene TRBJ2-5, with a possible D match to TRBD2 (6 bases). The length of the CDR3 is 14 residues. Germline values: CDR1 SGHKS, CDR2 YYEKEE (reference sequence). The ends were cut back, 4 bases at V and 5 bases at J, with 15 bases in the middle. The CDR3 DNA reads TGTGCCAGCAGCCCAAGACCTGGGGGGGAGACCCAGTACTTC. Translating it yields CASSPRPGGETQYF.

The gene calls are TRBV2 and TRBJ1-2; possibly TRBD1 for D (6 bases). The CDR3 is 13 amino acids. The V gene's germline CDR1 is SNHLY and CDR2 FYNNEI. The V end was cut by 7 bases, the J end by 6 bases, with 15 bases between. The CDR3 is CASTEGGWDGYTF. In DNA, the CDR3 is TGTGCCAGCACGGAAGGGGGGTGGGATGGCTACACCTTC.

CDR3 protein: CASSYSGGTLSNEQFF. CDR3 DNA sequence: TGTGCCAGCAGTTACTCGGGCGGGACCCTTAGCAATGAGCAGTTCTTC. The J gene is TRBJ2-1, the V gene TRBV6-5; tentatively, D is TRBD2 (6 bases). This CDR3 region has 16 residues. Per the germline V gene, CDR1 is MNHEY and CDR2 is SVGAGI. The V gene lost 0 bases and the J gene lost 6 bases, with 15 bases spanning the gap.

This clonotype was seen ten or more times. CDR3 sequence reads: CASSSTWGPNQPQHF. Written as DNA, the CDR3 is TGTGCCAGCAGCTCAACGTGGGGGCCAAATCAGCCCCAGCATTTT. The chain couples TRBV3-1 to TRBJ1-5, with D possibly matching TRBD1 (6 bases). Germline V gene sequence: CDR1 LGHDT, CDR2 YNNKEL (reference sequence). Trimming pared 5 bases from V and 4 bases from J, leaving 15 bases between. The CDR3 spans 15 residues.

In this sample, this clonotype turned up many times. The CDR3: CASSQTFPASGSYEQYF. In nucleotides, the CDR3 is TGTGCCAGCAGCCAGACGTTTCCGGCTAGCGGCTCCTACGAGCAGTACTTC. The chain joins TRBV7-9 to TRBJ2-7; TRBD2 matches at 7 bases. Germline V gene lookup returns CDR1 SEHNR and CDR2 FQNEAQ (reference sequence). V shed 5 bases and J 0 bases; nucleotides not matched to a gene: 13. The CDR3 is 17 amino acids.

This chain links TRBV9 with TRBJ1-2; a possible D gene is TRBD1 (5 bases). CDR3 length: 14 residues. Germline V gene data show CDR1 as SGDLS and CDR2 as YYNGEE. Between the trimmed V and J ends, which lost 4 bases and 8 bases, there was a span of 18 bases. CDR3 residues: CASSPSGTLEGYTF. The CDR3 region has the DNA TGTGCCAGCAGCCCATCCGGGACGCTGGAGGGCTACACCTTC.

This clonotype was seen a few times. This chain joins TRBV6-2 or TRBV6-3 and TRBJ2-1; D is possibly TRBD2 (6 bases). The germline gives CDR1 MNHEY, CDR2 SVGEGT. The germline V and J ends were trimmed by 4 bases and 3 bases, with 10 bases remaining between them. The CDR3 runs 14 residues. The CDR3 region is CASSFREFYNEQFF. CDR3 coding DNA: TGTGCCAGCAGTTTCCGGGAGTTCTACAATGAGCAGTTCTTC.

The chain is built from TRBV6-1 and TRBJ1-5, with TRBD1 as a possible D gene (5 bases). The V gene lost 11 bases and the J gene lost 4 bases, with 12 bases spanning the gap. Per the germline V gene, CDR1 is MNHNS and CDR2 is SASEGT. There are 12 residues in the CDR3. CDR3 in amino acids: CASWEGNQPQHF. The CDR3 nucleotides read TGTGCCTCTTGGGAGGGGAATCAGCCCCAGCATTTT.

This clonotype showed up just a few times. For the CDR3, the DNA is TGTGCCACCCATCTCGGGGGCCTGAACACTGAAGCTTTCTTT. Its translation: CATHLGGLNTEAFF. The chain recombines TRBV11-2 with TRBJ1-1; D is possibly TRBD1 (6 bases). V lost 10 bases and J lost 0, with 15 bases in between. CDR3 length: 14 residues. Germline assignment: CDR1 SGHAT and CDR2 FQNNGV.